The present TCR beta chain was sequenced within a study of T-cell reconstitution after alpha-beta-depleted transplantation in children. The CDR3 is made up of 14 amino acids. Trimming removed 1 base from V and 6 bases from J, with 12 bases in between. Germline V gene data show CDR1 as MGHRA and CDR2 as YSYEKL. TCRbeta library preparation incorporated unique molecular identifiers. TCRdb used MiXCR to reprocess the PCR reads, holding one entry per CDR3 protein. The repertoire consists of about 540,000 distinct CDR3 sequences, with about 16% occurring once and the leading ten covering 3.3%. This specimen consisted of PBMCs from the stem cell graft donor, obtained from the stem cell graft. The sequence came from a human donor who donated a stem cell graft to a child with acute lymphoblastic leukemia. This chain connects TRBV4-1 to TRBJ1-1; TRBD1 might be the D (5 bases). CDR3 region: CASSQATGGSEAFF. The CDR3 DNA reads as TGCGCCAGCAGCCAAGCTACAGGAGGGTCTGAAGCTTTCTTT.